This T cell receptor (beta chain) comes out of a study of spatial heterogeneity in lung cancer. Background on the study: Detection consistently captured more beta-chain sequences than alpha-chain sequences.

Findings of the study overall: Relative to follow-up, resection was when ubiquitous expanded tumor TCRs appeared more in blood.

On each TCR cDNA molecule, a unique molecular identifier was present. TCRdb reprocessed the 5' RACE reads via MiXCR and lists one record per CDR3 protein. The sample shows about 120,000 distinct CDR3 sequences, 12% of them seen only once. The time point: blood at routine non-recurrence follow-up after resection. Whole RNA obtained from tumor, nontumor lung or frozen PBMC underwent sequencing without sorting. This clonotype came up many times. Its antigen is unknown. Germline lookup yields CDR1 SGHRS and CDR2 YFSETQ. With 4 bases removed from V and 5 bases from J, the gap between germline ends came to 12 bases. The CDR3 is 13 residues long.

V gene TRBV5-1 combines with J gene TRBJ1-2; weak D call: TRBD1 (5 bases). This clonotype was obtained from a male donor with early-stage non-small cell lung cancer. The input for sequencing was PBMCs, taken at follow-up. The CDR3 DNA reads TGCGCCAGCAGCCGGGGACGGTTATATGGCTACACCTTC. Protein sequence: CASSRGRLYGYTF.